A selection of T cell receptor beta chains follows, all from one sample in a study of T-cell memory formation after mild COVID-19. TCRdb analysed the 5' RACE reads with MiXCR anew, one entry per CDR3 protein. The profile shows a few hundred thousand distinct CDR3 sequences, 15% to 20% of them singletons. Sequenced material: PBMCs or a T cell subset sorted from them (not recorded which). These TCRs come from a man younger than 35 who had mild COVID-19 (a few samples of this study predate the infection). Cell type and time point are not known. Both conserved end residues are part of each CDR3. Fields, in order: clone size, J gene, V gene, D gene, CDR3 DNA, CDR3 protein. D genes are given only for firm matches. The listing skips clone size in some rows; elsewhere it reads once, few, many or a size class.

abundance: many; j_gene: TRBJ2-3; v_gene: TRBV4-3; d_gene: TRBD1; CDR3nt: TGCGCCAGCAGCCAAGGACACGGCAGGGGGCAAGATACGCAGTATTTT; CDR3aa: CASSQGHGRGQDTQYF
abundance: NA; j_gene: TRBJ2-2; v_gene: TRBV7-6; d_gene: TRBD1; CDR3nt: TGTGCCAGCAGCCAGGTCCAGGGGGCGGGCACCGGGGAGCTGTTTTTT; CDR3aa: CASSQVQGAGTGELFF
abundance: few; j_gene: TRBJ1-5; v_gene: TRBV29-1; d_gene: TRBD1; CDR3nt: TGCAGCGTAGACCGGACAGGGCGCCAGGCGTGCAATCAGCCCCAGCATTTT; CDR3aa: CSVDRTGRQACNQPQHF
abundance: NA; j_gene: TRBJ1-1; v_gene: TRBV6-5; d_gene: TRBD1; CDR3nt: TGTGCCAGCAGGCCCAGGGGGCAGGGGAACACTGAAGCTTTCTTT; CDR3aa: CASRPRGQGNTEAFF
abundance: few; j_gene: TRBJ1-5; v_gene: TRBV28; d_gene: TRBD1; CDR3nt: TGTGCCAGCAGTTTATGGGGACAGGGTAGCAATCAGCCCCAGCATTTT; CDR3aa: CASSLWGQGSNQPQHF
abundance: few; j_gene: TRBJ1-5; v_gene: TRBV30; d_gene: NA; CDR3nt: TGTGCCTGGACGGAGGGCGCGGGCAATCAGCCCCAGCATTTT; CDR3aa: CAWTEGAGNQPQHF
abundance: many; j_gene: TRBJ2-1; v_gene: TRBV18; d_gene: NA; CDR3nt: TGTGCCAGCTCATATGGACAGTATTCCTACAATGAGCAGTTCTTC; CDR3aa: CASSYGQYSYNEQFF
abundance: NA; j_gene: TRBJ2-4; v_gene: TRBV7-2; d_gene: NA; CDR3nt: TGTGCCAGCAGCTTAAGAGGGAGTTTAGCCAAAAACATTCAGTACTTC; CDR3aa: CASSLRGSLAKNIQYF
abundance: NA; j_gene: TRBJ1-1; v_gene: TRBV7-2; d_gene: NA; CDR3nt: TGTGCCAGCAGCTTAGATCGGGGGGAGTCTAAAGCTTTCTTT; CDR3aa: CASSLDRGESKAFF
abundance: NA; j_gene: TRBJ1-6; v_gene: TRBV4-2; d_gene: NA; CDR3nt: TGTGCCAGCAGCCAAGATACGGGGTACGGTTCACCCCTCCACTTT; CDR3aa: CASSQDTGYGSPLHF
abundance: few; j_gene: TRBJ2-1; v_gene: TRBV5-1; d_gene: NA; CDR3nt: TGCGCCAGCAGCTTGGCACAGACTCCGAACAATGAGCAGTTCTTC; CDR3aa: CASSLAQTPNNEQFF
abundance: NA; j_gene: TRBJ2-5; v_gene: TRBV7-9; d_gene: NA; CDR3nt: TGTGCCAGCAGCTTACCCCCCACGGAGGGAGGGGGGGAGACCCAGTACTTC; CDR3aa: CASSLPPTEGGGETQYF
abundance: many; j_gene: TRBJ2-2; v_gene: TRBV5-1; d_gene: NA; CDR3nt: TGCGCCAGCAGCCCTCTCGCGAACACCGGGGAGCTGTTTTTT; CDR3aa: CASSPLANTGELFF
abundance: many; j_gene: TRBJ1-1; v_gene: TRBV3-1; d_gene: NA; CDR3nt: TGTGCCAGCATGAAACAGGGTTACACTGAAGCTTTCTTT; CDR3aa: CASMKQGYTEAFF
abundance: NA; j_gene: TRBJ2-7; v_gene: TRBV7-2; d_gene: NA; CDR3nt: TGTGCCAGCAGCTTAGCGTGGAACTACGAGCAGTACTTC; CDR3aa: CASSLAWNYEQYF
abundance: few; j_gene: TRBJ1-4; v_gene: TRBV7-2; d_gene: NA; CDR3nt: TGTGCCAGCAGCTTAGCAGGGGCTAGTGGGGAACTGTTTTTT; CDR3aa: CASSLAGASGELFF
abundance: few; j_gene: TRBJ2-1; v_gene: TRBV6-5; d_gene: TRBD1; CDR3nt: TGTGCCAGCAGTACCGGGGACAGGACCAATGAGCAGTTCTTC; CDR3aa: CASSTGDRTNEQFF
abundance: NA; j_gene: TRBJ2-2; v_gene: TRBV23-1; d_gene: NA; CDR3nt: TGCGCCAGCAGTCAGAGGCCTGGACCCAACACCGGGGAGCTGTTTTTT; CDR3aa: CASSQRPGPNTGELFF
abundance: many; j_gene: TRBJ2-1; v_gene: TRBV5-1; d_gene: TRBD2; CDR3nt: TGCGCCAGCAGCTTCAGCGGGGTTAACAATGAGCAGTTCTTC; CDR3aa: CASSFSGVNNEQFF
abundance: once; j_gene: TRBJ2-1; v_gene: TRBV12-3/TRBV12-4; d_gene: NA; CDR3nt: TGTGCCAGCAGGGTTACTGGGAGCTCCTACAATGAGCAGTTCTTC; CDR3aa: CASRVTGSSYNEQFF
abundance: NA; j_gene: TRBJ1-5; v_gene: TRBV20-1; d_gene: NA; CDR3nt: TGCAGTGCTAGGACCGAGAATCAGCCCCAGCATTTT; CDR3aa: CSARTENQPQHF
abundance: few; j_gene: TRBJ2-2; v_gene: TRBV20-1; d_gene: NA; CDR3nt: TGCAGTGCTAGTTCGGGGGCGGTGGACACCGGGGAGCTGTTTTTT; CDR3aa: CSASSGAVDTGELFF
abundance: few; j_gene: TRBJ1-6; v_gene: TRBV20-1; d_gene: NA; CDR3nt: TGCAGTGCTAGAGATGAGGGCTCACCCCTCCACTTT; CDR3aa: CSARDEGSPLHF
abundance: few; j_gene: TRBJ2-4; v_gene: TRBV2; d_gene: TRBD1; CDR3nt: TGTGCCAGCATAGGAAGGGACAGGCAAAACATTCAGTACTTC; CDR3aa: CASIGRDRQNIQYF
abundance: NA; j_gene: TRBJ2-2; v_gene: TRBV5-1; d_gene: NA; CDR3nt: TGCGCCAGCAGCTTGGAGCCGAGTACCGGGGAGCTGTTTTTT; CDR3aa: CASSLEPSTGELFF
abundance: NA; j_gene: TRBJ2-2; v_gene: TRBV12-3/TRBV12-4; d_gene: NA; CDR3nt: TGTGCCAGCAGTTTAGGCAGGGGAGAGGGGGAGCTGTTTTTT; CDR3aa: CASSLGRGEGELFF
abundance: few; j_gene: TRBJ1-2; v_gene: TRBV6-2/TRBV6-3; d_gene: NA; CDR3nt: TGTGCCAGCAGTCCGACGGTTCGGTATGGCTACACCTTC; CDR3aa: CASSPTVRYGYTF
abundance: NA; j_gene: TRBJ2-7; v_gene: TRBV12-3/TRBV12-4; d_gene: NA; CDR3nt: TGTGCCAGCAGTTTAGCTGCCCAGGGGACCTACGAGCAGTACTTC; CDR3aa: CASSLAAQGTYEQYF
abundance: NA; j_gene: TRBJ2-6; v_gene: TRBV19; d_gene: NA; CDR3nt: TGTGCCAGTAGCCTAAGGGCCAACGTCCTGACTTTC; CDR3aa: CASSLRANVLTF
abundance: few; j_gene: TRBJ1-1; v_gene: TRBV9; d_gene: NA; CDR3nt: TGTGCCAGCAGCGTCGAGTTGACAGAGGGGGCTGAAGCTTTCTTT; CDR3aa: CASSVELTEGAEAFF
abundance: NA; j_gene: TRBJ1-5; v_gene: TRBV12-3/TRBV12-4; d_gene: TRBD1; CDR3nt: TGTGCCAGCAGGGGACAGCCCAATCAGCCCCAGCATTTT; CDR3aa: CASRGQPNQPQHF
abundance: few; j_gene: TRBJ2-3; v_gene: TRBV7-9; d_gene: NA; CDR3nt: TGTGCCAGCAGCTTAAATTTTGATACGCAGTATTTT; CDR3aa: CASSLNFDTQYF
abundance: many; j_gene: TRBJ2-3; v_gene: TRBV7-9; d_gene: NA; CDR3nt: TGTGCCAGCAGCTTCGGTTTTACAGATACGCAGTATTTT; CDR3aa: CASSFGFTDTQYF
abundance: NA; j_gene: TRBJ2-2; v_gene: TRBV25-1; d_gene: TRBD1; CDR3nt: TGTGCCAGCAGTGAATGGACAGGGTCGGCGACGGACACCGGGGAGCTGTTTTTT; CDR3aa: CASSEWTGSATDTGELFF
abundance: NA; j_gene: TRBJ2-3; v_gene: TRBV12-3/TRBV12-4; d_gene: NA; CDR3nt: TGTGCCAGCAGTACCCCGGCCGGTACCAGCACAGATACGCAGTATTTT; CDR3aa: CASSTPAGTSTDTQYF
abundance: few; j_gene: TRBJ2-5; v_gene: TRBV6-5; d_gene: NA; CDR3nt: TGTGCCAGCACCACGGGGACAATCCAGACCCAGTACTTC; CDR3aa: CASTTGTIQTQYF
abundance: few; j_gene: TRBJ1-1; v_gene: TRBV7-3; d_gene: TRBD1; CDR3nt: TGTGCCAGCAGCGCCCAGACAGGGGGCACTGAAGCTTTCTTT; CDR3aa: CASSAQTGGTEAFF
abundance: few; j_gene: TRBJ2-2; v_gene: TRBV4-1; d_gene: NA; CDR3nt: TGCGCCAGCAGCCAACCCGGCAAGAGGGAGCTGTTTTTT; CDR3aa: CASSQPGKRELFF
abundance: NA; j_gene: TRBJ2-3; v_gene: TRBV24-1; d_gene: NA; CDR3nt: TGTGCCACCAGCCAGCAGGGGGGTGGGGACACAGATACGCAGTATTTT; CDR3aa: CATSQQGGGDTDTQYF
abundance: few; j_gene: TRBJ2-3; v_gene: TRBV20-1; d_gene: NA; CDR3nt: TGCAGTGCCCACCCTGCGGGGCCAGATACGCAGTATTTT; CDR3aa: CSAHPAGPDTQYF
abundance: few; j_gene: TRBJ2-2; v_gene: TRBV6-5; d_gene: TRBD1; CDR3nt: TGTGCCAGCAGACCTAATCCTCAGGGGGTCTTCACCGGGGAGCTGTTTTTT; CDR3aa: CASRPNPQGVFTGELFF
abundance: NA; j_gene: TRBJ2-5; v_gene: TRBV29-1; d_gene: TRBD2; CDR3nt: TGCAGCGGCCGTGGAGGCGGGAGCTACCAAGAGACCCAGTACTTC; CDR3aa: CSGRGGGSYQETQYF
abundance: many; j_gene: TRBJ1-1; v_gene: TRBV29-1; d_gene: NA; CDR3nt: TGCAGCGCCGAGGACAATACTGAAGCTTTCTTT; CDR3aa: CSAEDNTEAFF
abundance: NA; j_gene: TRBJ1-2; v_gene: TRBV29-1; d_gene: NA; CDR3nt: TGCAGCGTTGTCGTCAACTATGGCTACACCTTC; CDR3aa: CSVVVNYGYTF
abundance: many; j_gene: TRBJ2-2; v_gene: TRBV5-1; d_gene: NA; CDR3nt: TGCGCCAGCAGCTTGAGGAACAGGACGAACACCGGGGAGCTGTTTTTT; CDR3aa: CASSLRNRTNTGELFF
abundance: NA; j_gene: TRBJ2-1; v_gene: TRBV27; d_gene: TRBD2; CDR3nt: TGTGCCAGCAGCGACCGCCCGGGACTAGTCGGCCATGAGCAGTTCTTC; CDR3aa: CASSDRPGLVGHEQFF
abundance: NA; j_gene: TRBJ2-4; v_gene: TRBV7-2; d_gene: NA; CDR3nt: TGTGCCAGCAGCTCCAAACCGCACAGCTTAGCCAAAAACATTCAGTACTTC; CDR3aa: CASSSKPHSLAKNIQYF
abundance: few; j_gene: TRBJ2-3; v_gene: TRBV5-1; d_gene: NA; CDR3nt: TGCGCCAGCAGCCAAATTCCCACAGATACGCAGTATTTT; CDR3aa: CASSQIPTDTQYF
abundance: NA; j_gene: TRBJ1-1; v_gene: TRBV4-1; d_gene: NA; CDR3nt: TGCGCCAGCAGCCAAGAAAGGCGGGGGGGGAACACTGAGGCTTTCTTT; CDR3aa: CASSQERRGGNTEAFF
abundance: few; j_gene: TRBJ1-2; v_gene: TRBV6-2/TRBV6-3; d_gene: TRBD1; CDR3nt: TGTGCCAGCAGTATCGCCGGGACAGGGCGTGGCTACACCTTC; CDR3aa: CASSIAGTGRGYTF
abundance: many; j_gene: TRBJ2-3; v_gene: TRBV20-1; d_gene: NA; CDR3nt: TGCAGTGCTAGAGGTCTAGCAGATACGCAGTATTTT; CDR3aa: CSARGLADTQYF
abundance: few; j_gene: TRBJ2-2; v_gene: TRBV5-6; d_gene: NA; CDR3nt: TGTGCCAGCAGCTTGGATGGAGGCACCGGGGAGCTGTTTTTT; CDR3aa: CASSLDGGTGELFF
abundance: few; j_gene: TRBJ2-7; v_gene: TRBV12-3/TRBV12-4; d_gene: NA; CDR3nt: TGTGCCAGCAGGAACCGACTGGAAAGCGAGCAGTACTTC; CDR3aa: CASRNRLESEQYF
abundance: few; j_gene: TRBJ1-1; v_gene: TRBV6-1; d_gene: NA; CDR3nt: TGTGCCAGCAGTGGGGTAAGCTACACTGAAGCTTTCTTT; CDR3aa: CASSGVSYTEAFF
abundance: many; j_gene: TRBJ2-3; v_gene: TRBV5-1; d_gene: NA; CDR3nt: TGCGCCAGCAGCTTGCCCGGACGGGATACGCAGTATTTT; CDR3aa: CASSLPGRDTQYF
abundance: few; j_gene: TRBJ1-2; v_gene: TRBV5-1; d_gene: NA; CDR3nt: TGCGCCAGCAGCTTGTGGCAGGTTGGAGGCTACACCTTC; CDR3aa: CASSLWQVGGYTF
abundance: NA; j_gene: TRBJ2-3; v_gene: TRBV7-9; d_gene: TRBD2; CDR3nt: TGTGCCAGCAGCAAACCGGGACTAGCCTCAGATACGCAGTATTTT; CDR3aa: CASSKPGLASDTQYF